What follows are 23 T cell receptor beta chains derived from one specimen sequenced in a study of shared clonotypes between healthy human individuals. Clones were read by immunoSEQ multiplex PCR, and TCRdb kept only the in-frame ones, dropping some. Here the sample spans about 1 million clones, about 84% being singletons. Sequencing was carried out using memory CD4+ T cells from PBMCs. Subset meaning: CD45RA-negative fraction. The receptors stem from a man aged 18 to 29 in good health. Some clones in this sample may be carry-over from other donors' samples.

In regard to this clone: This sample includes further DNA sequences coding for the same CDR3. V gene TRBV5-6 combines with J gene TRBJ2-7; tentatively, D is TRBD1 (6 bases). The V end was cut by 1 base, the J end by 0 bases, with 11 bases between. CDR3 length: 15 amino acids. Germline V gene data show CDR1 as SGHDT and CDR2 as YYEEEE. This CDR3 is CASSLTGTSSYEQYF. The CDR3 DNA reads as TGTGCCAGCAGCTTGACAGGGACCTCCTCCTACGAGCAGTACTTC.

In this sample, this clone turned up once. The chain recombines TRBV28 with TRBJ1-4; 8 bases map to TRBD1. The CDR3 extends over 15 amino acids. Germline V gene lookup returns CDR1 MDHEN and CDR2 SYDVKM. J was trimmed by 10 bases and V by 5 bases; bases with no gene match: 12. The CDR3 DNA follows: TGTGCCAGCAGTGTCCGACAGGGGTGGGGTCCAAAACTGTTTTTT. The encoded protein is CASSVRQGWGPKLFF.

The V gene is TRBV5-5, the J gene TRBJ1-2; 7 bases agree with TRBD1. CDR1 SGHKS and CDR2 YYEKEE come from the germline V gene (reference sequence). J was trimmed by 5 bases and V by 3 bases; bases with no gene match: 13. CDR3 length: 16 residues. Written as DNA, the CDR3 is TGTGCCAGCAGCTGGGGTGAGGGAGACAGGGCTTATGGCTACACCTTC. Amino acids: CASSWGEGDRAYGYTF.

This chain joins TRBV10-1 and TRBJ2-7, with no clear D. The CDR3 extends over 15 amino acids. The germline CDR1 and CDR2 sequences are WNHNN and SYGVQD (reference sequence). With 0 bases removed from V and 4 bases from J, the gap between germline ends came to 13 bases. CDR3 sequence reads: CASSESRGGRYEQYF. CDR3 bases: TGCGCCAGCAGTGAGTCGAGAGGTGGTCGGTACGAGCAGTACTTC.

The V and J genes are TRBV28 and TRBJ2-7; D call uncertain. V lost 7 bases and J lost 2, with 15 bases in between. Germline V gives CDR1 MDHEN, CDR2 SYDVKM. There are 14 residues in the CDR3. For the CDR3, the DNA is TGTGCCAGCAACCCCCATGGCGCCGCCTACGAGCAGTACTTC. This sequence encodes CASNPHGAAYEQYF.

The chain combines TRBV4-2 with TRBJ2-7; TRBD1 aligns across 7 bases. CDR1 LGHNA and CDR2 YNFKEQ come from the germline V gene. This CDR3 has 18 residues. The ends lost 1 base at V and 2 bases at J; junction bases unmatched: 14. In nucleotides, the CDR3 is TGTGCCAGCAGCCAAGGAGGGACAGCTATGGGGGCAACCTACGAGCAGTACTTC. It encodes CASSQGGTAMGATYEQYF.

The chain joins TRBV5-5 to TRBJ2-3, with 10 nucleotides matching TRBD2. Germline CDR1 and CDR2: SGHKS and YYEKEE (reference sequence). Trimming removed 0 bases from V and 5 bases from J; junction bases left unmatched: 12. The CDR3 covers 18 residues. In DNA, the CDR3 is TGTGCCAGCAGCTTGGGTCTAGCGGGAGAGACCTATGAAGATACGCAGTATTTT. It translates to CASSLGLAGETYEDTQYF.

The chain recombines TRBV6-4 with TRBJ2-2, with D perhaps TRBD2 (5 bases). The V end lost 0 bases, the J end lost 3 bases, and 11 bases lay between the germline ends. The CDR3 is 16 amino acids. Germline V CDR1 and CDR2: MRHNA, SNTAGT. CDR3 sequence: CASSDSWGSDTGELFF. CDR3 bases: TGTGCCAGCAGTGACTCGTGGGGTAGCGACACCGGGGAGCTGTTTTTT.

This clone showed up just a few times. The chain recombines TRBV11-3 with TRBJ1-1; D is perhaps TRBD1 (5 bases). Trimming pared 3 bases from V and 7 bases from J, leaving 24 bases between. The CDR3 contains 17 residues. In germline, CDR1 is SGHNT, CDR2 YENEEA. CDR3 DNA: TGTGCCAGCAGCTTGGGGGGGGACGGTAAGGGACGCGTTGAAGCTTTCTTT. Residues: CASSLGGDGKGRVEAFF.

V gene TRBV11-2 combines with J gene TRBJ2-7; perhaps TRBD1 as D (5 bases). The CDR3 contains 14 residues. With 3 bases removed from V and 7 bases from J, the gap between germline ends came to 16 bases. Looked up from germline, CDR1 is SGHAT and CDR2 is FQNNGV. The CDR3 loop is CASSFGQGLWEQYF. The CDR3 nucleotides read TGTGCCAGCAGCTTTGGGCAGGGCTTATGGGAGCAGTACTTC.

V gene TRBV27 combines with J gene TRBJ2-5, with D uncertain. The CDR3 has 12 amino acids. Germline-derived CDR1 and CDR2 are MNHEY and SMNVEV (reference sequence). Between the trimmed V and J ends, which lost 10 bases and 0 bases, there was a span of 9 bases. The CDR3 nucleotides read TGTGCCACCGGGTACTACCAAGAGACCCAGTACTTC. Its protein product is CATGYYQETQYF.

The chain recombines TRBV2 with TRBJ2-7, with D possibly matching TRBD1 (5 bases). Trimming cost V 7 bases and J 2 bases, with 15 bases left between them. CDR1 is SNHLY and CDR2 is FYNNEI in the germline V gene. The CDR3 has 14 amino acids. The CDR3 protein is CASTAEQDTYEQYF. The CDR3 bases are TGTGCCAGCACTGCGGAACAGGACACCTACGAGCAGTACTTC.

The chain's CDR3 is CASSVDGSGTNTGELFF. The CDR3 DNA reads as TGTGCCAGCAGCGTAGACGGGTCAGGGACGAACACCGGGGAGCTGTTTTTT. The gene calls are TRBV9 and TRBJ2-2; TRBD1 is a possible D gene (5 bases). Between the trimmed V and J ends, which lost 0 bases and 0 bases, there was a span of 12 bases. CDR1 is SGDLS and CDR2 is YYNGEE in the germline V gene. The CDR3 is 17 residues long.

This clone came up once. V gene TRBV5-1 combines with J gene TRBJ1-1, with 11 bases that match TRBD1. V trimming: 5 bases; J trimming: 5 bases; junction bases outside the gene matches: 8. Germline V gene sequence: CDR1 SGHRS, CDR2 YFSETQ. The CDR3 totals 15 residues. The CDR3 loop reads CASRDTGTGGTEAFF. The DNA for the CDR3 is TGCGCCAGCAGAGATACCGGGACAGGGGGGACTGAAGCTTTCTTT.

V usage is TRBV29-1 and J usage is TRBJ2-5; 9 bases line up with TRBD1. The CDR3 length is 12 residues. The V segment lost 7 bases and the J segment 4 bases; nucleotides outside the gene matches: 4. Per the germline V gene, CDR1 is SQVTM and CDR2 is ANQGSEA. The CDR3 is CSAGQGTETQYF. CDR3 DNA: TGCAGCGCCGGACAGGGGACAGAGACCCAGTACTTC.

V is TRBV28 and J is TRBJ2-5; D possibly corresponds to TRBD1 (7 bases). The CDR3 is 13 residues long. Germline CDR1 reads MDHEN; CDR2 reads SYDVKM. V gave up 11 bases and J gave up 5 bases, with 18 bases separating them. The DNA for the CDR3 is TGTGCCTATAAGAGGAGGGGGCAGGAGACCCAGTACTTC. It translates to CAYKRRGQETQYF.

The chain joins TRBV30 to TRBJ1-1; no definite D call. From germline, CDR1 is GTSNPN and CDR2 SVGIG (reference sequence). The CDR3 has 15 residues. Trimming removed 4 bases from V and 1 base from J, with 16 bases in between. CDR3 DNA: TGTGCCTGGACCCTAAGTCCGGCGCCGAACACTGAAGCTTTCTTT. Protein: CAWTLSPAPNTEAFF.

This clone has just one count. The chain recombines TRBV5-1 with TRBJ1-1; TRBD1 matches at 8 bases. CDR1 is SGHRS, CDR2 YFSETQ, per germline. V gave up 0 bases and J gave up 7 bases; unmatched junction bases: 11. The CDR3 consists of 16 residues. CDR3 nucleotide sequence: TGCGCCAGCAGCTTGGATTATTTGGGGACAGGTCGTGAAGCTTTCTTT. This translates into CASSLDYLGTGREAFF.

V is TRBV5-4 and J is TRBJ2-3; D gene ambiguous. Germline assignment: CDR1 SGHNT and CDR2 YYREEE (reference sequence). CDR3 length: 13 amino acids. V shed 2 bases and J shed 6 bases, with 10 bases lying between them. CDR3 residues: CASSLSGGDTQYF. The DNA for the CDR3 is TGTGCCAGCAGCTTATCGGGTGGCGATACGCAGTATTTT.

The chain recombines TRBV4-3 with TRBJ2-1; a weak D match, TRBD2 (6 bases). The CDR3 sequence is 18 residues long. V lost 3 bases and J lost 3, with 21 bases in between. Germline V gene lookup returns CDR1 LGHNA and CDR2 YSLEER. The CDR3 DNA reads TGCGCCAGCAGCCACGAAATAGCGGTGGGGGGAGTCTACAATGAGCAGTTCTTC. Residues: CASSHEIAVGGVYNEQFF.

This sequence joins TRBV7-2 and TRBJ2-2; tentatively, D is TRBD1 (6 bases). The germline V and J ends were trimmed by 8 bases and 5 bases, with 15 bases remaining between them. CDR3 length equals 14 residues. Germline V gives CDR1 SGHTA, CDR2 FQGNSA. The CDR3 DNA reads TGTGCCAGCTTACCTTTCCAGGGGACCGGGGAGCTGTTTTTT. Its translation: CASLPFQGTGELFF. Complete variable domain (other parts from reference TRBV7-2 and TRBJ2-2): GAGVSQSPSNKVTEKGKDVELRCDPISGHTALYWYRQSLGQGLEFLIYFQGNSAPDKSGLPSDRFSAERTGGSVSTLTIQRTQQEDSAVYLCASLPFQGTGELFFGEGSRLTVL.

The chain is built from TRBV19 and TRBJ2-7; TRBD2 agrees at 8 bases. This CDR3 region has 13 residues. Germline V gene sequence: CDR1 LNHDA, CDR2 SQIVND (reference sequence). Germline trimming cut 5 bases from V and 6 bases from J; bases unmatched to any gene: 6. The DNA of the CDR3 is TGTGCCAGTAGTGCGGGGGGCCGTCTCGAGCAGTACTTC. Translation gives CASSAGGRLEQYF.

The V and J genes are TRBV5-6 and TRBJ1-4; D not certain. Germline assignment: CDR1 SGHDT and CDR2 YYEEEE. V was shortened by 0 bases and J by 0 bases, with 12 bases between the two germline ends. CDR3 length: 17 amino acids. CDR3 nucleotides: TGTGCCAGCAGCTTGGTGGGCGGACGTGCAACTAATGAAAAACTGTTTTTT. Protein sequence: CASSLVGGRATNEKLFF.